The 26 T cell receptor beta chains given below trace back to one sample, sequenced in a study of blood T cell repertoires in COVID-19. Libraries were prepared by immunoSEQ multiplex PCR; TCRdb keeps only in-frame clonotypes and omits some of them. The sample has over 150,000 clones; 82% are singletons. Sequencing used peripheral blood. Receptors originate from a woman of 80 years or more with active or convalescent COVID-19.

The V and J genes are TRBV5-1 and TRBJ1-1, with no clear D. CDR3 length: 16 amino acids. Between the trimmed V and J ends, which lost 0 bases and 0 bases, there was a span of 12 bases. Per the germline V gene, CDR1 is SGHRS and CDR2 is YFSETQ. The CDR3 is CASSLAFRGMNTEAFF. The DNA for the CDR3 is TGCGCCAGCAGCTTGGCCTTTCGAGGGATGAACACTGAAGCTTTCTTT.

The V gene is TRBV9, the J gene TRBJ2-7; unclear D gene. In germline, CDR1 is SGDLS, CDR2 YYNGEE. Trimming stripped 0 bases from V and 3 bases from J, with 10 bases between. This CDR3 spans 14 amino acids. The CDR3 spells CASSVVAASYEQYF. CDR3 DNA: TGTGCCAGCAGCGTAGTTGCAGCGAGCTACGAGCAGTACTTC.

This chain connects TRBV5-1 to TRBJ1-2; the match to TRBD1 covers 11 bases. Trimming took 0 bases from V and 6 from J; bases not matched to a gene: 4. Germline CDR1 reads SGHRS; CDR2 reads YFSETQ. The CDR3 spans 15 residues. This CDR3 reads CASSLGGTGGNGYTF. The CDR3 DNA sequence: TGCGCCAGCAGCTTGGGTGGGACAGGGGGAAATGGCTACACCTTC.

This chain links TRBV6-5 with TRBJ2-1; 10 bases are shared with TRBD2. Looked up from germline, CDR1 is MNHEY and CDR2 is SVGAGI. The CDR3 loop spans 15 amino acids. V gave up 6 bases and J gave up 7 bases; unmatched junction bases: 9. The CDR3 sequence is CASSPPPSGRNEQFF. CDR3 in DNA: TGTGCCAGCAGCCCCCCCCCTAGCGGGAGAAATGAGCAGTTCTTC.

V usage is TRBV19 and J usage is TRBJ1-5; D perhaps matches TRBD1 (6 bases). Trimming cost V 5 bases and J 10 bases, with 12 bases left between them. The germline gives CDR1 LNHDA, CDR2 SQIVND (reference sequence). This CDR3 is 12 amino acids long. This CDR3 is CASSPYRDPQHF. In DNA, the CDR3 is TGTGCCAGTAGTCCATACAGGGATCCCCAGCATTTT.

The chain links TRBV3-1 (or the pseudogene TRBV3-2) to TRBJ2-7, with 7 bases fitting TRBD2. V lost 0 bases to trimming and J lost 2 bases; unmatched junction nucleotides: 7. CDR3 size: 16 residues. Per germline, CDR1 LGHDT and CDR2 YNNKEL (reference sequence). The CDR3 protein is CASSQDWASGPYEQYF. The CDR3 coding sequence is TGTGCCAGCAGCCAAGATTGGGCTAGCGGACCCTACGAGCAGTACTTC.

The V call is TRBV5-1, the J call TRBJ2-1; TRBD2 aligns across 8 bases. CDR1 and CDR2 from the germline V gene are SGHRS and YFSETQ. The CDR3 has 15 residues. Trimming at V came to 6 bases and at J to 6 bases, leaving 11 bases not matched to a gene. The chain's CDR3 is CASTTGGPLSNEQFF. CDR3 DNA sequence: TGCGCCAGCACAACGGGAGGGCCCCTTAGCAATGAGCAGTTCTTC. The complete variable domain, with remaining parts taken from reference TRBV5-1 and TRBJ2-1, reads KAGVTQTPRYLIKTRGQQVTLSCSPISGHRSVSWYQQTPGQGLQFLFEYFSETQRNKGNFPGRFSGRQFSNSRSEMNVSTLELGDSALYLCASTTGGPLSNEQFFGPGTRLTVL.

On this clone: The junction departs from the called germline gene at one end, perhaps through a read error. The CDR3 protein is CASSLEGGLPNAEAFF. The CDR3 coding sequence is TGTGCCAGCAGCTTAGAAGGAGGGTTACCGAACGCTGAAGCTTTCTTT. V usage is TRBV7-9 and J usage is TRBJ1-1; no clear D. Germline V CDR1 and CDR2: SEHNR, FQNEAQ (reference sequence). The CDR3 has 16 residues. The whole variable domain, filled in from reference TRBV7-9 and TRBJ1-1, reads DTGVSQNPRHKITKRGQNVTFRCDPISEHNRLYWYRQTLGQGPEFLTYFQNEAQLEKSRLLSDRFSAERPKGSFSTLEIQRTEQGDSAMYLCASSLEGGLPNAEAFFGQGTRLTVV.

The J gene is TRBJ2-3, the V gene TRBV12-5; 7 positions agree with TRBD1. The junction had 11 bases not matched to a gene; V was cut back by 11 bases and J by 3 bases. The CDR3 covers 14 residues. The germline V gene has CDR1 LGHNT and CDR2 FRNRAP. The CDR3 DNA sequence: TGTGCTGCCGCCCCCGGGACAGTTACAGATACGCAGTATTTT. Encoded protein: CAAAPGTVTDTQYF.

V and J are TRBV6-6 and TRBJ1-1, with 8 bases fitting TRBD1. The V and J ends lost 2 bases and 4 bases, in that order; junction bases with no gene match: 9. This CDR3 region has 16 residues. Germline V gene sequence: CDR1 MNHNY, CDR2 SVGAGI (reference sequence). The CDR3 region is CASSYAQGQGTTEAFF. In DNA form, the CDR3 reads TGTGCCAGCAGTTACGCTCAAGGACAGGGAACCACTGAAGCTTTCTTT.

The chain is built from TRBV2 and TRBJ1-6; D remains unclear. CDR1 is SNHLY, CDR2 FYNNEI, per germline. CDR3 length: 13 amino acids. Trimming took off 9 bases at V and 11 bases at J, with 17 bases between the two ends. CDR3 in DNA: TGTGCCAGTTCGGAGAACCCCATCCCACCCCTCCACTTT. This codes for CASSENPIPPLHF.

The chain combines TRBV7-3 with TRBJ1-1; D is undetermined. Germline loops: CDR1 SGHTA, CDR2 FQGTGA. Trimming pared 5 bases from V and 3 bases from J, leaving 13 bases between. The CDR3 is 14 residues long. The CDR3 region has the DNA TGTGCCAGCAGCCGGACGGGAGGTTACACTGAAGCTTTCTTT. It yields the protein CASSRTGGYTEAFF.

The rearrangement uses TRBV2 and TRBJ1-3; 10 positions match TRBD1. This CDR3 contains 16 residues. With 6 bases clipped from V and 2 bases from J, the junction kept 7 bases outside the gene matches. Germline loops: CDR1 SNHLY, CDR2 FYNNEI. In nucleotides, the CDR3 is TGTGCCAGCAGGGACGGACAGGGGGGCGCTGGAAACACCATATATTTT. This translates into CASRDGQGGAGNTIYF.

The chain carries TRBV2 and TRBJ2-1; 7 nucleotides line up with TRBD1. CDR1 and CDR2 from the germline V gene are SNHLY and FYNNEI. The V gene end was trimmed by 7 bases and the J gene end by 10 bases; junction bases not matched to a gene: 16. CDR3 length: 15 residues. CDR3 nucleotides: TGTGCCAGCACCCCGCAGGGGGAGCGAGGAGCGGAGCAGTTCTTC. It codes for CASTPQGERGAEQFF.

The CDR3 coding sequence is TGTGCCAGCTCCCAAGGGAGCGGGAGGGGCACAGATACGCAGTATTTT. Protein: CASSQGSGRGTDTQYF. The rearrangement links TRBV18 to TRBJ2-3; 10 nucleotides agree with TRBD2. The germline V gene has CDR1 KGHSH and CDR2 LQKENI. This CDR3 region has 16 residues. Trimming took 6 bases from V and 1 from J; bases not matched to a gene: 7.

In this sample, this clone turned up a few times. The V gene is TRBV7-9, the J gene TRBJ2-7, with TRBD1 identical over 9 bases. V shed 5 bases and J 2 bases; nucleotides not matched to a gene: 4. There are 14 residues in the CDR3. The germline gives CDR1 SEHNR, CDR2 FQNEAQ (reference sequence). CDR3 bases: TGTGCCAGCAGCCCGACAGGGGGTGCCTACGAGCAGTACTTC. As protein: CASSPTGGAYEQYF.

This chain joins TRBV20-1 and TRBJ2-7; 7 bases line up with TRBD2. With V trimmed by 3 bases and J by 7 bases, 6 bases remained unmatched. This CDR3 region has 12 residues. Germline V CDR1 and CDR2: DFQATT, SNEGSKA (reference sequence). The CDR3 loop reads CSASGGGREQYF. Written as DNA, the CDR3 is TGCAGTGCTAGTGGGGGAGGGCGGGAGCAGTACTTC.

The J gene is TRBJ1-4, the V gene TRBV28, with TRBD1 as a possible D gene (6 bases). Trimming removed 6 bases at V and 4 bases at J, with 18 bases between. Looked up from germline, CDR1 is MDHEN and CDR2 is SYDVKM. The CDR3 totals 16 residues. CDR3 nucleotides: TGTGCCAGCAGGCTAGGACAGTGGTCTTATAATGAAAAACTGTTTTTT. Its protein product is CASRLGQWSYNEKLFF.

The chain links TRBV9 to TRBJ2-2; 7 positions match TRBD1. The CDR3 extends over 19 amino acids. Per germline, CDR1 SGDLS and CDR2 YYNGEE. V was pared by 0 bases and J by 5 bases, with 16 bases of the junction left unmatched. DNA of the CDR3: TGTGCCAGCAGCGTAGAAGGTGTGGAAACAGGGGCTTCGACCGGGGAGCTGTTTTTT. Protein product: CASSVEGVETGASTGELFF.

The chain has TRBV25-1 and TRBJ1-5; weak D call: TRBD1 (5 bases). Germline V gives CDR1 MGHDK, CDR2 SYGVNS. Trimming took off 4 bases at V and 4 bases at J, with 11 bases between the two ends. The CDR3 runs to 14 residues. CDR3 in amino acids: CASSGLGGNQPQHF. The DNA of the CDR3 is TGTGCCAGCAGTGGTCTTGGGGGGAATCAGCCCCAGCATTTT.

This clone has only one observation. The rearrangement joins TRBV11-2 to TRBJ2-2; 8 positions agree with TRBD2. Trimming at V came to 6 bases and at J to 4 bases, leaving 4 bases not matched to a gene. The germline V gene has CDR1 SGHAT and CDR2 FQNNGV. This CDR3 comprises 14 residues. CDR3 DNA sequence: TGTGCCAGCAGGCGGGAGGCCGGCACCGGGGAGCTGTTTTTT. Translating gives CASRREAGTGELFF.

This chain connects TRBV2 to TRBJ2-3; D is perhaps TRBD2 (5 bases). Looked up from germline, CDR1 is SNHLY and CDR2 is FYNNEI. Trimming pared 5 bases from V and 2 bases from J, leaving 11 bases between. This CDR3 has 14 amino acids. CDR3 DNA sequence: TGTGCCAGCAGTTCTGCCGGGATCACAGATACGCAGTATTTT. Translating gives CASSSAGITDTQYF.

CDR3 DNA: TGTGCCAGCAGTCACCGGGACATCGGAAGGGTATCTGAAGCTTTCTTT. Translation gives CASSHRDIGRVSEAFF. The chain links TRBV28 to TRBJ1-1, with D possibly being TRBD1 (6 bases). The CDR3 consists of 16 residues. V was cut by 5 bases and J by 6 bases, with 22 bases left in between. From germline, CDR1 is MDHEN and CDR2 SYDVKM.

V and J are TRBV5-1 and TRBJ2-4; 12 nucleotides match TRBD2. J was trimmed by 1 base and V by 4 bases; bases with no gene match: 6. Germline-derived CDR1 and CDR2 are SGHRS and YFSETQ. The CDR3 is 17 residues long. CDR3: CASSPLAGGGAKNIQYF. CDR3 in DNA: TGCGCCAGCAGCCCCCTAGCGGGAGGGGGGGCCAAAAACATTCAGTACTTC.

The genes are TRBV7-3 and TRBJ2-1, with 11 bases aligning to TRBD2. With V trimmed by 5 bases and J by 4 bases, 4 bases remained unmatched. The V gene's germline CDR1 is SGHTA and CDR2 FQGTGA. The CDR3 is 15 residues long. The CDR3 protein is CASSVRLAGYNEQFF. The CDR3 coding sequence is TGTGCCAGCAGCGTCCGACTAGCGGGGTACAATGAGCAGTTCTTC.

This rearrangement joins TRBV19 to TRBJ1-2; maybe TRBD1 (6 bases). The V and J ends lost 2 bases and 2 bases respectively, with 12 bases between them. The V gene's germline CDR1 is LNHDA and CDR2 SQIVND (reference sequence). The CDR3 has 15 amino acids. CDR3 nucleotides: TGTGCCAGTAGTATAATGGGGGCTCCCAACTATGGCTACACCTTC. It encodes CASSIMGAPNYGYTF.